Described below is a single TCR beta chain sequence and its context. Its antigen remains undetermined. No base-level quality is on record; no much larger clone is a single base apart. Per the germline V gene, SGHVS is the CDR1 and FNYEAQ is the CDR2. The CDR3 spans 16 residues, from the cysteine through the phenylalanine. The retained sequence is limited to the CDR3, 48 bases, with the frame set at the first base. Cut back by 6 bases and 0 bases, the V and J ends lie 16 bases apart. This record belongs to a study of cytotoxic CD8 clonotypes in ibrutinib-treated CLL listed by TCRdb under 2021. As for the study more broadly: The cohort was composed of some twelve relapsed/refractory and roughly 16 treatment-naive patients; IGHV unmutated status was identified in approximately 17 patients. All remission and progressive disease samples were collected while patients were still receiving ibrutinib. An average of around 250,000 productive templates and about 100,000 productive rearrangements was obtained per sample. Partial responses were observed in about 25 patients and complete responses in 2; after a median follow-up of around 68 months, remission was maintained in 15 or so patients and progression was observed in approximately twelve. Cryopreserved peripheral blood mononuclear cells were collected before treatment, at response, and at either disease progression or sustained remission. Longitudinal samples were available for about 30% of the roughly 90 trial participants. Samples at response were collected after a median of about 13 months of treatment, with a range of roughly 6 to 40 months. Here is what the overall study found, with its caveats: Baseline clonality was found to be higher than that of age-matched healthy donors and was strongly correlated with circulating CD8+ T-cell counts. Sampling times were not matched between patients in sustained remission and patients whose disease was progressing, and lymph node repertoires were not examined. Public clonotypes were rare and either contracted or stayed stable during treatment, and the rise in clonality at ibrutinib response reflected the expansion of private clonotypes. At ibrutinib response clonality went up, during sustained remission it held steady, and at progression it dropped back toward baseline.

This specimen's time point label, interpreted: around 25 months on ibrutinib. Roughly 2 micrograms of genomic DNA were extracted from cryopreserved PBMCs for TCR beta library preparation. Longitudinal blood samples from CLL patients receiving ibrutinib monotherapy were subjected to high-throughput TCR beta sequencing. The patients were enrolled in a single-center, open-label phase 2 trial of ibrutinib monotherapy. A MiSeq instrument was used for deep resolution sequencing, which targeted depths ranging from 1 in 1 million up to 1 in 200,000 T cells, with coverage averaging 10x for each clonotype. The immunoSEQ hsTCRB Kit was used to generate TCR beta libraries. Turning to the authors' computational methods: ImmunoSEQ Data Assistant and ImmunoSEQ Analyzer were used for data analysis, and V, D and J genes were assigned according to IMGT definitions. Clonality, with values ranging from 0 to 1, was calculated as one minus the normalized Shannon entropy of productive rearrangement frequencies. Public clonotype analysis was restricted to overrepresented clonotypes comprising at least 0.05% of each patient's repertoire. About a dozen age-matched healthy donor repertoires from immuneACCESS served as clonality controls. TCRdb carries this immuneACCESS record with in-frame sequences only. Its versions omit some clonotypes, under half of them owing to an unresolved V gene in the studies checked, with the rest unexplained. Clonal size and the V and J genes are those of that table, whereas D and trimming came from the DNA. This sample comprises 100,000 to 150,000 clones, 80% to 90% of them detected only once. Of the sample, approximately 2% is held by the ten largest clones.

This chain joins TRBV7-6 to TRBJ2-3; the D gene assignment is perhaps TRBD1 or TRBD2, with each matching 5 bases. The sample consisted of PBMCs, taken after 24 months of ibrutinib treatment. This TCR derives from a human donor with chronic lymphocytic leukemia. The CDR3 region has the sequence CASSSGTYHSTDTQYF. The nucleotide sequence is TGTGCCAGCAGTTCCGGGACCTATCATAGCACAGATACGCAGTATTTT.